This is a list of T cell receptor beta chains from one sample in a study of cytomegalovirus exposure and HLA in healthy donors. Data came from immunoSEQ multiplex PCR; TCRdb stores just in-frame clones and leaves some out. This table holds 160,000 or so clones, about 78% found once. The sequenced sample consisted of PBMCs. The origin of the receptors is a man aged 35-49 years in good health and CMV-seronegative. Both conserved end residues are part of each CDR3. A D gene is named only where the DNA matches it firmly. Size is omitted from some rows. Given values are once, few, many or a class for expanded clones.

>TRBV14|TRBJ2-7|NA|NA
TGTGCCAGCAGCCCCTCGGGGGAATCCTACGAGCAGTACTTC
CASSPSGESYEQYF
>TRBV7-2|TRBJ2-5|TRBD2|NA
TGTGCCAGCAGCTGGGGAGGTGGGGCGGGGGGACAAGAGACCCAGTACTTC
CASSWGGGAGGQETQYF
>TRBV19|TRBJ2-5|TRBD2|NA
TGTGCCAGTAGCTCTAACGTGGGGGGGGAGACCCAGTACTTC
CASSSNVGGETQYF
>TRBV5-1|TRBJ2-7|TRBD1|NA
TGCGCCAGCAGGCCCTGGGTAACGGGACAGGGGGCGCAAGAGCAGTACTTC
CASRPWVTGQGAQEQYF
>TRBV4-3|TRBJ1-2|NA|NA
TGCGCTAGCAGCCAAGATTCAAAGGGGCGGAGTGGCTACACCTTC
CASSQDSKGRSGYTF
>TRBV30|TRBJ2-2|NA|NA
TGTGCCCAGAAACGGAGGGAGAGCACCGGGGAGCTGTTTTTT
CAQKRRESTGELFF
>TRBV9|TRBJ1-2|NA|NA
TGTGCCAGCAGCCCAGGGTACGGCCTGCTCTATGGCTACACCTTC
CASSPGYGLLYGYTF
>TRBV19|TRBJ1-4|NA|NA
TGTGCCAGTAGCCTGCCCGGCGGTGAAAAACTGTTTTTT
CASSLPGGEKLFF
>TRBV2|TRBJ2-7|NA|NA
TGTGCCAGCAGCGGGGGGACAGGCAACTACGAGCAGTACTTC
CASSGGTGNYEQYF
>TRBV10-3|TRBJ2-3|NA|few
TGTGCCATCAGTGAGTCACTAGCCAGGGGCACAGATACGCAGTATTTT
CAISESLARGTDTQYF
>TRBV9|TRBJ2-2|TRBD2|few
TGTGCCAGCAGCGTAGAGAGCGGGAGTGGCACCGGGGAGCTGTTTTTT
CASSVESGSGTGELFF
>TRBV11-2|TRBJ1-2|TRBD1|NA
TGTGCCAGCAGCCCAGGGGGGCCCCTCACCTTCTATGGCTACACCTTC
CASSPGGPLTFYGYTF
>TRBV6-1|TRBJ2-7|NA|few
TGTGCCAGCAGTGAGCCGGGGGACTACGAGCAGTACTTC
CASSEPGDYEQYF
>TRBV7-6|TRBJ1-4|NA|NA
TGTGCCAGCAGCTTAGGAGAGGAGGTTGAAAAACTGTTTTTT
CASSLGEEVEKLFF
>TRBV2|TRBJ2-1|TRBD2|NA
TGTGCCAGCAGTGAGACTCTAGCGGGAGGGTACAATGAGCAGTTCTTC
CASSETLAGGYNEQFF
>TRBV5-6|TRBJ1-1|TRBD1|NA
TGTGCCAGCAGCTTGGTTCCAGGGGGGAGCACTGAAGCTTTCTTT
CASSLVPGGSTEAFF
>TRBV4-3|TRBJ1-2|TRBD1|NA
TGCGCCAGCAGTCGTAGACAGGGGGCAGGCTACACCTTC
CASSRRQGAGYTF
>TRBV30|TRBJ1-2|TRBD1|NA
TGTGCCTGGAGGGGACAGGGACGCTATGGCTACACCTTC
CAWRGQGRYGYTF
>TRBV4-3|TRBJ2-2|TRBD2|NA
TGCGCCAGCAGCCAAGAAGGAGGGCGGGGGGGGGAGCTGTTTTTT
CASSQEGGRGGELFF
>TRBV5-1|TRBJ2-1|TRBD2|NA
TGCGCCAGCAGCTCCCGGGACTACCAAGGGGTCTACAATGAGCAGTTCTTC
CASSSRDYQGVYNEQFF
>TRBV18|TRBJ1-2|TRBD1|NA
TGTGCCAGCTCACCGGGTCAAGCACAGGGGGCTCGCTATGGCTACACCTTC
CASSPGQAQGARYGYTF
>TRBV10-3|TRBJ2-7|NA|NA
TGTGCCATCAGAGCTATCCGTGAGGGCGAGCAGTACTTC
CAIRAIREGEQYF
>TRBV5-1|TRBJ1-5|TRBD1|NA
TGCGCCAGCAGCTGGGGACAGGGTCAACAGCCCCAGCATTTT
CASSWGQGQQPQHF
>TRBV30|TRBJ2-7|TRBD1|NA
TGTGCCTGGAGTAGACAGGGCTCCGAGCAGTACTTC
CAWSRQGSEQYF
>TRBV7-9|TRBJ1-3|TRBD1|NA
TGTGCCAGCAATAAACAGGGGGCGCTCGGAAACACCATATATTTT
CASNKQGALGNTIYF
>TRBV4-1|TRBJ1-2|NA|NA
TGCGCCAGCAGCCAAGACGAAGGGGCGTTGGTCTATGGCTACACCTTC
CASSQDEGALVYGYTF
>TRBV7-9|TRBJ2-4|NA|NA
TGTGCCAGCAGCCACAGACTAGGATTAGCCAAAAACATTCAGTACTTC
CASSHRLGLAKNIQYF
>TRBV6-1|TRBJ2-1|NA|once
TGTGCCAGCAGTGAAGATGAGGGCTCCTACAATGAGCAGTTCTTC
CASSEDEGSYNEQFF
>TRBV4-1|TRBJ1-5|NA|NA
TGCGCCAGCAGCCAACAATTCACAGGGATCAATCAGCCCCAGCATTTT
CASSQQFTGINQPQHF
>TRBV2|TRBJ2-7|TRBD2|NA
TGTGCCACCGGTAGTAGCGGGAACCCCACCTACGAGCAGTACTTC
CATGSSGNPTYEQYF
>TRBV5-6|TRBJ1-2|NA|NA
TGTGCCAGCAGCTTGGAGCAGGGCCTCTATGGCTACACCTTC
CASSLEQGLYGYTF
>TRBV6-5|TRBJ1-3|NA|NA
TGTGCCAGCAGTTACTCGGCTAAAGAGGATGGAAACACCATATATTTT
CASSYSAKEDGNTIYF
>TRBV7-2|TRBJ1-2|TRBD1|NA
TGTGCCAGCAGCTTAGGGGGCGGGACAGGAGGCTACACCTTC
CASSLGGGTGGYTF
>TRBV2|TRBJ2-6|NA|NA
TGTGCCAGCAGTGAACGGAGGCCTGGGGCCAACGTCCTGACTTTC
CASSERRPGANVLTF
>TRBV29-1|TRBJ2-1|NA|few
TGCAGCGTTGAGAACTGGACAAACAATGAGCAGTTCTTC
CSVENWTNNEQFF
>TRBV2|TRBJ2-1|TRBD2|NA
TGTGCCAGCACCAGCGGGGGGCCCTATGAGCAGTTCTTC
CASTSGGPYEQFF
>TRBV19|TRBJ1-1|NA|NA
TGTGCCAGTAGTGCTCCGGGACTCCCGAAAACTGAAGCTTTCTTT
CASSAPGLPKTEAFF
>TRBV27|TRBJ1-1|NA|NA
TGTGCCAGCAGTTCCCGACACGTCTGGACTGAAGCTTTCTTT
CASSSRHVWTEAFF
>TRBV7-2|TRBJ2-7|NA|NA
TGTGCCAGCAGCCTCACGCGGGGCTACGAGCAGTACTTC
CASSLTRGYEQYF
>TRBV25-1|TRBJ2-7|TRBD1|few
TGTGCCAGCAGTTCCCCGACAGGGCCCTTTGAGCAGTACTTC
CASSSPTGPFEQYF
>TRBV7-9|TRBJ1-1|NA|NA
TGTGCCAGCAGCTTAGACAGGGAAGCTTTCTTT
CASSLDREAFF
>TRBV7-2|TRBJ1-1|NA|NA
TGTGCCAGCAGCAGCGACCCGCTGGGTGAAGCTTTCTTT
CASSSDPLGEAFF
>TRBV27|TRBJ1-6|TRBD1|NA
TGTGCCAGCAGTTTCGGACAGGATAATTCACCCCTCCACTTT
CASSFGQDNSPLHF
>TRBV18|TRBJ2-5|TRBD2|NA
TGTGCCAGCTCAAGGTCGGGGGGAGAGACCCAGTACTTC
CASSRSGGETQYF
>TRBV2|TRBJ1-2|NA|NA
TGTGCCAGCAGTGAAAGCGTAAGCCTGGGCTACACCTTC
CASSESVSLGYTF
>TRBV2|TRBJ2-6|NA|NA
TGTGCCAGCACCCCTGGCTCCTCTGGGGCCAACGTCCTGACTTTC
CASTPGSSGANVLTF
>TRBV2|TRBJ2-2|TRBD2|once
TGTGCCAGCAGTGAGGGGCTAGCGGGGGTCAAAACCGGGGAGCTGTTTTTT
CASSEGLAGVKTGELFF
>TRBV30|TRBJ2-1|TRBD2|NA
TGTGCCTGGAGGGTAGGACTAGCGGGATCCTATGAGCAGTTCTTC
CAWRVGLAGSYEQFF
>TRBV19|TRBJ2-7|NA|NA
TGTGCCAGTAGCCCAATCGCGGGGCACTACGAGCAGTACTTC
CASSPIAGHYEQYF
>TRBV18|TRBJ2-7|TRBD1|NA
TGTGCCAGCTCACCGGGACAGGGGGGCCCCTACGAGCAGTACTTC
CASSPGQGGPYEQYF
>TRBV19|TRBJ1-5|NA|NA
TGTGCCAGTAGTATAGTCGGAGGCAGGCGAGGAAATCAGCCCCAGCATTTT
CASSIVGGRRGNQPQHF
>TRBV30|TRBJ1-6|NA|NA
TGTGCCTGGAGCCCACAGGGTGATTCACCCCTCCACTTT
CAWSPQGDSPLHF
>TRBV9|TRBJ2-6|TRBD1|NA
TGTGCCAGCAGCGGCGGACAGGGGGACTCTGGGGCCAACGTCCTGACTTTC
CASSGGQGDSGANVLTF
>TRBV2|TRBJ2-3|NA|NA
TGTGCCAGCAGTGAACTCCTCCCGGGGGTGGCGGGCACAGATACGCAGTATTTT
CASSELLPGVAGTDTQYF
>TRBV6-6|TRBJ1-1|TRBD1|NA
TGTGCCAGCAGCCTAGGGGGCCTTTTGGCTTTCTTT
CASSLGGLLAFF
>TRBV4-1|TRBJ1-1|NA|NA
TGCGCCAGCAGCCAAGGGAGGGGCGGCCAACTGGGTCGCACTGAAGCTTTCTTT
CASSQGRGGQLGRTEAFF
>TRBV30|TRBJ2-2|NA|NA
TGTGCCTGGAGCCAGGGTACCGGGGAGCTGTTTTTT
CAWSQGTGELFF
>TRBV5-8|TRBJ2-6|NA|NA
TGTGCCAGCAGCCCGTGGGGGGATGCAGGGGCCAACGTCCTGACTTTC
CASSPWGDAGANVLTF
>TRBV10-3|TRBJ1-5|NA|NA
TGTGCCATCAGTGAGGAACAGGCTTACAATCAGCCCCAGCATTTT
CAISEEQAYNQPQHF